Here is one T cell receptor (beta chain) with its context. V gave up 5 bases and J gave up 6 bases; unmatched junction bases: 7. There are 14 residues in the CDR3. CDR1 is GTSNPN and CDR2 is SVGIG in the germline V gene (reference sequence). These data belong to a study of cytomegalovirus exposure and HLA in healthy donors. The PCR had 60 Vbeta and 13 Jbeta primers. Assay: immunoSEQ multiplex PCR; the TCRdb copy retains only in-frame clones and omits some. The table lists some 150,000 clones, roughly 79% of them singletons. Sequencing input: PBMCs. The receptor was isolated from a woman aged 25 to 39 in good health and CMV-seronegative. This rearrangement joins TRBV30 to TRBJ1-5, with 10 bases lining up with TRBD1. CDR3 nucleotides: TGTGCCTGGCGGACAGGGGGAGAGGGTCAGCCCCAGCATTTT. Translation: CAWRTGGEGQPQHF.